This T cell receptor beta chain was found in a study of STAT5B mutations in CD4+ large granular lymphocyte leukemia. Study-level points and caveats: TRBV06-family usage was enriched in top patient clones (8/27) versus controls (2/35). Patient CD4-sorted repertoires stayed more clonal than healthy ones after leukemic-clone removal.

The CDR3 loop spans 13 amino acids. The V end lost 0 bases, the J end lost 4 bases, and 7 bases lay between the germline ends. CDR1 is GTSNPN, CDR2 SVGIG, per germline (reference sequence). This table comes from immunoSEQ multiplex PCR, and its TCRdb copy is limited to in-frame clones, with some not included. The sample gives some 35,000 clones, approximately 88% of which show up once; approximately 0.97% is in the top ten. About this clone: Its antigen remains unknown.

This chain connects TRBV30 to TRBJ1-5, with D unclear. Material for sequencing was CD4+ T cells from blood buffy coats. The clonotype comes from a human donor in good health. CDR3 sequence reads: CAWSVDKNQPQHF. The CDR3 nucleotides read TGTGCCTGGAGTGTAGATAAAAATCAGCCCCAGCATTTT.